This is a list of T cell receptor beta chains from one sample in a study of early T cells in non-severe SARS-CoV-2 infection. A single record per CDR3 protein comes from TCRdb applying MiXCR to the 5' RACE reads. The sample contains some 73,000 distinct CDR3 sequences, 9.5% to 15% of which appear only once. Sequenced sample: whole blood. The receptor source for this set is an adult who was a healthcare worker with PCR-confirmed SARS-CoV-2 infection or an uninfected control (not recorded which). CDR3s leave out the opening cysteine and the closing phenylalanine or tryptophan. The size entry is marked missing in some rows and otherwise reads once, few, many or a size class.

>TRBJ1-5|many|TRBV7-8
ASSSGTGYSNQPQH
>TRBJ2-6|few|TRBV9
ASSFNQGRGANVLT
>TRBJ2-5|many|TRBV3-1
ASSRTSGAETQY
>TRBJ1-5|many|TRBV18
ASKQGFRGDQH
>TRBJ1-5|many|TRBV4-1
ASSQSWGHSNQPQH
>TRBJ1-2|-|TRBV25-1
ASYQFSYGYT
>TRBJ2-2|once|TRBV28
ASSLSGRGTGELF
>TRBJ2-3|-|TRBV9
ASSVKGVGTDTQY
>TRBJ2-5|many|TRBV9
ASSGVRGGETQY
>TRBJ2-2|few|TRBV19
ASRQGSPGELF
>TRBJ2-2|many|TRBV25-1
ASLGGGNHGELF
>TRBJ2-1|few|TRBV4-2
ASSQDLPGDEQF
>TRBJ1-4|many|TRBV6-6
ASSYRRVEELF
>TRBJ1-2|-|TRBV30
AWSLLVTGDIYGYT
>TRBJ2-7|-|TRBV5-1
ASSLSFSRDGSYEQY
>TRBJ2-7|many|TRBV27
ASSLSVVSYEQY
>TRBJ1-1|-|TRBV27
ASSFGQKATEAF
>TRBJ2-4|few|TRBV28
ASSLQGMNIQY
>TRBJ2-2|-|TRBV6-1
ASRAGLAYTGELF
>TRBJ2-2|few|TRBV7-6
ASSLENTGELF
>TRBJ2-7|many|TRBV10-3
AIRSDREGYEQY
>TRBJ2-1|many|TRBV12-3/TRBV12-4
ASSLQGSYNEQF
>TRBJ1-2|-|TRBV29-1
SVGGSDGYT
>TRBJ2-2|many|TRBV6-5
ASSYAANTGELF
>TRBJ1-1|few|TRBV11-2
ASSSSTELNTEAF
>TRBJ2-3|-|TRBV28
ASSRRTGTDTQY
>TRBJ2-7|-|TRBV2
ASSEPSGMTYEQY
>TRBJ1-6|-|TRBV3-1
ASSRGRLSSYNSPLH
>TRBJ1-6|-|TRBV6-4
ASSDSGGGSPLH
>TRBJ2-1|-|TRBV7-3
ASSLSPQENEQF
>TRBJ2-7|many|TRBV2
ASSGEGQGWDEQY
>TRBJ1-6|few|TRBV5-1
ASSPEALSPLH
>TRBJ2-7|-|TRBV12-3/TRBV12-4
ASSPGTGEQY
>TRBJ2-1|-|TRBV4-2
ASSQALAGGHNEQF
>TRBJ2-7|many|TRBV5-8
ASRPGQSEQY
>TRBJ1-1|few|TRBV7-8
ASSLRPEGARAF
>TRBJ1-5|many|TRBV7-9
ASSLGRLATDQPQH
>TRBJ2-3|-|TRBV29-1
SVEDWTGTTDTQY
>TRBJ2-1|few|TRBV28
ASSAHAEQF
>TRBJ2-1|-|TRBV28
ASSFLRGSSLDEQF
>TRBJ1-6|few|TRBV7-7
ASSLRVQLLNSPLH
>TRBJ2-3|many|TRBV7-3
ASSLPPGQGKY
>TRBJ1-1|few|TRBV5-1
ASSLGDSRSNTEAF
>TRBJ2-7|-|TRBV5-6
ASSLGGIEQY